The present entry profiles one T cell receptor beta chain with its context. Its antigen is undetermined. The entry originates in a study of human T cells and chemical hapten exposure. The wider study: Small volume differences among pooled libraries mainly caused per-sample TCR yield variation.

Individual cDNA molecules each carried unique molecular identifiers attached by the library. How the authors handled the data: A per-sample median of around 91,000 TCRs was observed, with counts ranging from roughly 23,224 to 750,000. TCRdb passed the 5' RACE reads through MiXCR, listing each CDR3 protein once. TCRdb, not the original authors, processed these V and J calls. The sample includes around 100,000 distinct CDR3 sequences, approximately 19% seen only once; the top ten take roughly 3.1%. CDR3 length: 16 residues. V was clipped by 3 bases and J by 3 bases; unmatched bases: 12. Germline assignment: CDR1 SGHRS and CDR2 YFSETQ. Study findings and constraints: TCRs above 1 in 1000 frequency stayed constant with DPC sensitization.

Total RNA was isolated from whole blood that had not been fractionated. The sequence derives from a human donor in good health. V gene TRBV5-1 combines with J gene TRBJ2-7; 7 bases align to TRBD2. The CDR3 reads CASSSWDRDYHYEQYF. The DNA for the CDR3 is TGCGCCAGCAGCTCCTGGGACCGGGACTACCACTACGAGCAGTACTTC.